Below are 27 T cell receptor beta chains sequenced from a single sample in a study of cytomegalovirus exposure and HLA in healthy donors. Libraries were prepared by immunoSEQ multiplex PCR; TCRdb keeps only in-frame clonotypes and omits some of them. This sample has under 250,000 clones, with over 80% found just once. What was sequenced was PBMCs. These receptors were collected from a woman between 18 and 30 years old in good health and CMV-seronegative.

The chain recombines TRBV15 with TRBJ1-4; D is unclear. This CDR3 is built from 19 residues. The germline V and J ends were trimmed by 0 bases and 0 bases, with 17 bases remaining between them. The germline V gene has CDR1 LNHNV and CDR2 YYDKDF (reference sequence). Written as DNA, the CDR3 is TGTGCCACCAGCAGAGATGGGCAGGTGGGCGAATCAACTAATGAAAAACTGTTTTTT. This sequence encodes CATSRDGQVGESTNEKLFF.

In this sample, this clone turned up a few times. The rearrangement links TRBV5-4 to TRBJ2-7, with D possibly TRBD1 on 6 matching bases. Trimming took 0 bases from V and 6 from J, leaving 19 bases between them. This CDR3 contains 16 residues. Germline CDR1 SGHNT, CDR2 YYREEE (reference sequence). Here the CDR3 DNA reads TGTGCCAGCAGCTTGGTGGGGACAACCCGGGGTCCCGAGCAGTACTTC. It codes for CASSLVGTTRGPEQYF.

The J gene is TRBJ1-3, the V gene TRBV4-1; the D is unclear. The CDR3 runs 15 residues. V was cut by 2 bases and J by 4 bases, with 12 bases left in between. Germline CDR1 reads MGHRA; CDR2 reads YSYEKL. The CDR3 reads CASSQNTGGGNTIYF. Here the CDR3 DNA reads TGCGCCAGCAGCCAAAACACTGGAGGAGGAAACACCATATATTTT.

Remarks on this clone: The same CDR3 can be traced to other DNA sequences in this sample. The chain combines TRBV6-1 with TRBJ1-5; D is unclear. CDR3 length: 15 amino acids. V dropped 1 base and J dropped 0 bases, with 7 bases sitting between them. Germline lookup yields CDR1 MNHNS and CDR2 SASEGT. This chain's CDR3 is CASSEGSYSNQPQHF. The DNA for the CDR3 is TGTGCCAGCAGTGAAGGCAGTTATAGCAATCAGCCCCAGCATTTT.

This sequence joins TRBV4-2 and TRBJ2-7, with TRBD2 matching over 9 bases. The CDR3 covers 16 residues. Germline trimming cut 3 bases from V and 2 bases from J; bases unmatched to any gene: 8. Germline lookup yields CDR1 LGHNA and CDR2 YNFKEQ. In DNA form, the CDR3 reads TGTGCCAGCAGCCACGGAGTAGCGGGAGTGACCTACGAGCAGTACTTC. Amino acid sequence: CASSHGVAGVTYEQYF.

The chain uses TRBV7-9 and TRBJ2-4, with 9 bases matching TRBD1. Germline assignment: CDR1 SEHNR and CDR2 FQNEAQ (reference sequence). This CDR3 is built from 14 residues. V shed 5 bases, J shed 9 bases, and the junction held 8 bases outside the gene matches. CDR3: CASSATGQGIIQYF. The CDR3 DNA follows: TGTGCCAGCAGCGCTACGGGACAGGGTATCATTCAGTACTTC.

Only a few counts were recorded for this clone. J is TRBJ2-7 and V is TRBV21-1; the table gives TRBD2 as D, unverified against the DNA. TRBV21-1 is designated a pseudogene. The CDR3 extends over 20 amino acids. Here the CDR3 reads CASSKGRSGDCTDSSYEQYF. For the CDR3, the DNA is TGTGCCAGCAGCAAAGGTCGGTCCGGTGATTGTACCGATAGCTCCTACGAGCAGTACTTC.

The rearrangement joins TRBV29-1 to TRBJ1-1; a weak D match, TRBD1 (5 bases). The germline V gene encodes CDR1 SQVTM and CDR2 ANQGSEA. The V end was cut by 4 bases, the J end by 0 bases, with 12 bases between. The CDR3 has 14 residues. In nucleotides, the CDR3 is TGCAGCGTTGTAGTTCGGACACTGAACACTGAAGCTTTCTTT. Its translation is CSVVVRTLNTEAFF.

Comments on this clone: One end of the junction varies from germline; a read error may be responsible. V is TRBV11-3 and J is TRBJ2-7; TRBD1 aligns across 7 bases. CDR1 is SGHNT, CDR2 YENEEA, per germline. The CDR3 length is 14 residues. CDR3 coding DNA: TGTGCCAGCAGCCCGCGGACAGGCTCCCACGAGCAGTACTTC. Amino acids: CASSPRTGSHEQYF.

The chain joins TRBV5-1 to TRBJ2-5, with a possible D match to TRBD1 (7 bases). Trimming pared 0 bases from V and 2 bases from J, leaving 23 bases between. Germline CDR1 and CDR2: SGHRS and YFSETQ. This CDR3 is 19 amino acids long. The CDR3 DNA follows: TGCGCCAGCAGCTTGGGTCCATACGGGGTCAGGGGGGAACAAGAGACCCAGTACTTC. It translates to CASSLGPYGVRGEQETQYF. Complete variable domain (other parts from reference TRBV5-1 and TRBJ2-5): KAGVTQTPRYLIKTRGQQVTLSCSPISGHRSVSWYQQTPGQGLQFLFEYFSETQRNKGNFPGRFSGRQFSNSRSEMNVSTLELGDSALYLCASSLGPYGVRGEQETQYFGPGTRLLVL.

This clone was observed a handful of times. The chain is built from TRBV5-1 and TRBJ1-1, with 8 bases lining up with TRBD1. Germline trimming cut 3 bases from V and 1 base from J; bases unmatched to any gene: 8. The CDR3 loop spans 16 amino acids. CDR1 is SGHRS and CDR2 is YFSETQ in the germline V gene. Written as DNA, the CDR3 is TGCGCCAGCAGCTCCACCAGGGGGCTTCAGAACACTGAAGCTTTCTTT. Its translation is CASSSTRGLQNTEAFF.

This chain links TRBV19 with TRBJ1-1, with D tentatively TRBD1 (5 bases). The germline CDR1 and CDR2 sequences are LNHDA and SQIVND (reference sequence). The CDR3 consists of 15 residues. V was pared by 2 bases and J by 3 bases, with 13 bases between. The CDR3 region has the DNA TGTGCCAGTAGTATATCTCAGGGCGTCGACACTGAAGCTTTCTTT. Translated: CASSISQGVDTEAFF.

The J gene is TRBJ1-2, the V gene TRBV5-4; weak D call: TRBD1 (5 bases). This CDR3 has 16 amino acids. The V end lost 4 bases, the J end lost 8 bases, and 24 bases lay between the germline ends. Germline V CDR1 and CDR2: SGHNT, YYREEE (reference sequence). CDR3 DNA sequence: TGTGCCAGCAGCCGCCCACTTGGGCAGGGTTATTCGGGCTACACCTTC. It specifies CASSRPLGQGYSGYTF.

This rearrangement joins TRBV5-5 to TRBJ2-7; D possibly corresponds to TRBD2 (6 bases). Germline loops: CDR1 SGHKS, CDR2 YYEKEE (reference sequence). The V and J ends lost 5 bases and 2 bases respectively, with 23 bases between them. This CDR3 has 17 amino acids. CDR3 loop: CASSFWSGGTRAYEQYF. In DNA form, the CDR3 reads TGTGCCAGCAGTTTTTGGAGCGGAGGGACTCGTGCCTACGAGCAGTACTTC.

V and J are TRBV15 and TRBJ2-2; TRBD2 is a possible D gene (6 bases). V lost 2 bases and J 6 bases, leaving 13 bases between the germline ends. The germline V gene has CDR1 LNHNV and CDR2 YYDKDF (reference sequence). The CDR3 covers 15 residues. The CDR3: CATSRSLGGPGELFF. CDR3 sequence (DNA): TGTGCCACCAGCAGATCCCTGGGGGGTCCCGGGGAGCTGTTTTTT.

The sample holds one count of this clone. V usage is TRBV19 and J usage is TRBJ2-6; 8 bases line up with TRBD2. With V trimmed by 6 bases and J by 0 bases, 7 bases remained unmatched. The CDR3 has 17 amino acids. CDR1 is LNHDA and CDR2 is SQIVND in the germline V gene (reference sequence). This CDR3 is CASRLLAASSGANVLTF. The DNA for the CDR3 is TGTGCCAGTAGACTACTAGCGGCTTCCTCTGGGGCCAACGTCCTGACTTTC.

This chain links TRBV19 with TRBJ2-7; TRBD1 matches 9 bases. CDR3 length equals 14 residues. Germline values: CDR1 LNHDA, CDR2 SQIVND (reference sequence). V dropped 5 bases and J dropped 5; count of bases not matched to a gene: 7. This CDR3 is CASSEGQGIDEQYF. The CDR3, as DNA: TGTGCCAGTAGTGAAGGACAGGGGATAGACGAGCAGTACTTC.

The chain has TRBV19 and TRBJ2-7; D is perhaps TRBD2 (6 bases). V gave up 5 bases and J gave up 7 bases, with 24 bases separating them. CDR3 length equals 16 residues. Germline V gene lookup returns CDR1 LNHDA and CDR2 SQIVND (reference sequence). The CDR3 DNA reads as TGTGCCAGTAGTCCTCGCGGGGACTCCCTATCTGGTGAGCAGTACTTC. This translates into CASSPRGDSLSGEQYF.

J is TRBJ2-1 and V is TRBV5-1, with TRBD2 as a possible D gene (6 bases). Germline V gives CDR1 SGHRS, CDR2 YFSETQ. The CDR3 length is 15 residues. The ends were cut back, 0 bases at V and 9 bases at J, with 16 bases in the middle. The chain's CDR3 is CASSLGSAGPTEQFF. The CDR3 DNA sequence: TGCGCCAGCAGCTTGGGAAGCGCGGGGCCTACTGAGCAGTTCTTC.

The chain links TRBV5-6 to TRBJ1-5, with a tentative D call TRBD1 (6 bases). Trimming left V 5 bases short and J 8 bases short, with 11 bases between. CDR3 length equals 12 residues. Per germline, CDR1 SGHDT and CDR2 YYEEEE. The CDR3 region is CASRAKGEPQHF. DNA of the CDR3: TGTGCCAGCAGAGCGAAGGGGGAGCCCCAGCATTTT.

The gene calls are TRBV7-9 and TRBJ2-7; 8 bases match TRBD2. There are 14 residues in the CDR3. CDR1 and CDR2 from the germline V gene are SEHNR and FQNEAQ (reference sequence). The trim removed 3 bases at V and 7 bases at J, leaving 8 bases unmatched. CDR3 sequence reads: CASSFGTSSGEQYF. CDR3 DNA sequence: TGTGCCAGCAGCTTCGGGACTAGTTCGGGTGAGCAGTACTTC.

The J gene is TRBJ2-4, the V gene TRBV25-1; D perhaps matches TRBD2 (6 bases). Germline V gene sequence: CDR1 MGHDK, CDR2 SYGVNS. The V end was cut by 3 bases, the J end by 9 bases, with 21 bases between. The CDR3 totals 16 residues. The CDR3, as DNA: TGTGCCAGCAGTGAGAGGGGAGCGGGCCGTATGATCATTCAGTACTTC. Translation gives CASSERGAGRMIIQYF.

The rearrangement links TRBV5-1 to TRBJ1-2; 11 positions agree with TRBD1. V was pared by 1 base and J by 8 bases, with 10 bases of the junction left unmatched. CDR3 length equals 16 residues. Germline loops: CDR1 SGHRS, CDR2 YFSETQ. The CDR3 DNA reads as TGCGCCAGCAGCTTGCGGTTCGGACAGGGGGCGGAGGGCTACACCTTC. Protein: CASSLRFGQGAEGYTF.

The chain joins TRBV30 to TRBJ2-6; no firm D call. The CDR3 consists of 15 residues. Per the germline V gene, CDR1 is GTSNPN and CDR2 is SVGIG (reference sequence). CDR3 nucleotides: TGTGCGCTGAGTGGTATGAGCTCTGGGGCCAACGTCCTGACTTTC. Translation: CALSGMSSGANVLTF.

The CDR3 bases are TGTGCCAGCAGCCTGACAGGGACTGAAGCTTTCTTT. This translates into CASSLTGTEAFF. The chain joins TRBV14 to TRBJ1-1, with TRBD1 identical over 7 bases. From germline, CDR1 is SGHDN and CDR2 FVKESK. The junction had 1 base not matched to a gene; V was cut back by 4 bases and J by 5 bases. The CDR3 spans 12 residues.

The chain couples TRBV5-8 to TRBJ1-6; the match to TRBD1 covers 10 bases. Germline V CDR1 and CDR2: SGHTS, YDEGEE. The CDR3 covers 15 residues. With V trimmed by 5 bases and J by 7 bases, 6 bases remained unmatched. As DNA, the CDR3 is TGTGCCAGCAGAGGACAGGGGGTCGGCAATTCACCCCTCCACTTT. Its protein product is CASRGQGVGNSPLHF.

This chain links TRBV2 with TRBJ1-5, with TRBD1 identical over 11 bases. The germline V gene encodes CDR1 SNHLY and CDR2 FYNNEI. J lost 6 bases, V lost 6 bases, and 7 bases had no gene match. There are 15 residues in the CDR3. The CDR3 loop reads CASREGQGVGQPQHF. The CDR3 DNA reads TGTGCCAGCAGAGAGGGACAGGGGGTAGGTCAGCCCCAGCATTTT. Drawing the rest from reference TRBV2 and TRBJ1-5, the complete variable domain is EPEVTQTPSHQVTQMGQEVILRCVPISNHLYFYWYRQILGQKVEFLVSFYNNEISEKSEIFDDQFSVERPDGSNFTLKIRSTKLEDSAMYFCASREGQGVGQPQHFGDGTRLSIL.